A selection of T cell receptor beta chains follows, all from one sample in a study of T cell changes during pregnancy in multiple sclerosis. The assay was immunoSEQ multiplex PCR, and TCRdb's table has in-frame clones only and misses some. This repertoire shows about 110,000 clones, roughly 90% found once; its top ten account for 0.78%. Sequences were derived from peripheral blood, sampled in the third trimester of pregnancy. These receptors came from a female donor in good health, enrolled as a control in a pregnancy study. Each CDR3 is given with its conserved first and last residue. A D gene is named only where the DNA matches it firmly. Rows give clone size only sometimes, using once, few, many, or a class for an expanded clone.

>-|-|TRBJ1-6|TRBV7-2
TGTGCCAGCAGCTTAGGTCTCATGAGTTCACCCCTCCACTTT
CASSLGLMSSPLHF
>-|-|TRBJ1-2|TRBV2
TGTGCCAGCAGTGACCAGGCCTATGGCTACACCTTC
CASSDQAYGYTF
>-|TRBD1|TRBJ1-1|TRBV27
TGTGCCAGCAGTTTAGTTCCCGGGACAGGGCTCTTGAACACTGAAGCTTTCTTT
CASSLVPGTGLLNTEAFF
>-|-|TRBJ1-2|TRBV30
TGTGCCTGGAGTGAAGACAGGACCTATGGCTACACCTTC
CAWSEDRTYGYTF
>-|-|TRBJ1-5|TRBV10-3
TGTGCCATCACCCCCCTCACTCAGGGAAATCAGCCCCAGCATTTT
CAITPLTQGNQPQHF
>-|TRBD2|TRBJ2-2|TRBV7-3
TGTGCCAGCAGTCAATCTAGCGGGGGGGCGAGCACCGGGGAGCTGTTTTTT
CASSQSSGGASTGELFF
>-|-|TRBJ2-1|TRBV7-3
TGTGCCAGCAGCAGGGGGGGGGCTAACAATGAGCAGTTCTTC
CASSRGGANNEQFF
>-|-|TRBJ1-2|TRBV7-3
TGTGCCAGCAGCCCCACAGGGAGCTATGGCTACACCTTC
CASSPTGSYGYTF
>-|TRBD1|TRBJ1-2|TRBV7-8
TGTGCCAGCAGCTTGACCGGGACAGGGGGCCGGGGCTACACCTTC
CASSLTGTGGRGYTF
>-|-|TRBJ1-5|TRBV10-2
TGCGCCAGCAGTGAACCGGAAGGGGACTATAGCAATCAGCCCCAGCATTTT
CASSEPEGDYSNQPQHF
>-|TRBD1|TRBJ2-2|TRBV7-7
TGTGCTAGCAGCCGGGACAGGATAATTCGATGGAACGGGGAGCTGTTTTTT
CASSRDRIIRWNGELFF
>few|-|TRBJ1-3|TRBV7-2
TGTGCCAGCAGCTGGCGGCGGTCTGGAAACACCATATATTTT
CASSWRRSGNTIYF
>-|-|TRBJ1-5|TRBV30
TGTGCCTGGAGACAGGGTCAGCCCCAGCATTTT
CAWRQGQPQHF
>-|-|TRBJ1-1|TRBV2
TGTGCCAGCAGTGAAGCGCAGCAGGGCGAAGCTTTCTTT
CASSEAQQGEAFF
>-|-|TRBJ2-2|TRBV18
TGTGCCAGCTCACCAAGACAAGAGAACACCGGGGAGCTGTTTTTT
CASSPRQENTGELFF
>-|TRBD1|TRBJ1-2|TRBV7-2
TGTGCCAGCAGTTACGCGGGACAGGGCAACTATGGCTACACCTTC
CASSYAGQGNYGYTF
>-|TRBD1|TRBJ2-3|TRBV30
TGTGCCTGGAGAGACAGGGCCGGAGATACGCAGTATTTT
CAWRDRAGDTQYF
>-|-|TRBJ1-4|TRBV6-5
TGTGCCAGCAGTTACTCGCCAGTCAATGAAAAACTGTTTTTT
CASSYSPVNEKLFF
>-|-|TRBJ2-1|TRBV6-5
TGTGCCAGCAGTTACTCCAGGGCTGGGGATGAGCAGTTCTTC
CASSYSRAGDEQFF
>-|-|TRBJ2-3|TRBV9
TGTGCCAGCAGCGCACTATTAGATACGCAGTATTTT
CASSALLDTQYF
>-|TRBD2|TRBJ2-2|TRBV30
TGTGCCTGGAGTAAACGCAGAACTAGCGGGGGGACGAACACCGGGGAGCTGTTTTTT
CAWSKRRTSGGTNTGELFF
>-|-|TRBJ1-2|TRBV27
TGTGCCAGCAGTCTGACAAGTAACTATGGCTACACCTTC
CASSLTSNYGYTF
>-|-|TRBJ1-1|TRBV7-3
TGTGCCAGCAGCTTCGACACCCTCACTGAAGCTTTCTTT
CASSFDTLTEAFF
>-|-|TRBJ1-4|TRBV10-3
TGTGCCATCTCCCCCGGGACGGCGGGGGAAAAACTGTTTTTT
CAISPGTAGEKLFF
>-|TRBD1|TRBJ2-5|TRBV5-1
TGCGCCAGCAGCTTGCCAGGACAGGCTTTATCTCTGGAGACCCAGTACTTC
CASSLPGQALSLETQYF
>-|TRBD1|TRBJ2-7|TRBV15
TGTGCCACAAAACGGGACAGGCCCTCCTACGAGCAGTACTTC
CATKRDRPSYEQYF
>-|TRBD1|TRBJ2-3|TRBV19
TGTGCCACTCGGGACAGGGGGCAGGTAGATACGCAGTATTTT
CATRDRGQVDTQYF
>-|TRBD1|TRBJ1-6|TRBV19
TGTGCCAGTAGCTCCAGGGGGAACTCCTATAATTCACCCCTCCACTTT
CASSSRGNSYNSPLHF
>once|TRBD1|TRBJ1-3|TRBV9
TGTGCCAGCAGCGTAGAGGGACAGGGATACGGAAACACCATATATTTT
CASSVEGQGYGNTIYF
>-|-|TRBJ2-2|TRBV5-8
TGTGCCAGCAGCTGGGGGGGCTCAAGCCAAACCGGGGAGCTGTTTTTT
CASSWGGSSQTGELFF
>-|TRBD2|TRBJ2-1|TRBV19
TGTGCCAGTCTCGACCGGGTCTTTAGTAGCGGGGGGGCCTATGAGCAGTTCTTC
CASLDRVFSSGGAYEQFF
>-|-|TRBJ1-4|TRBV7-9
TGTGCCAGCAGGCAGGGAAATGAAAAACTGTTTTTT
CASRQGNEKLFF
>-|TRBD1|TRBJ1-2|TRBV7-8
TGTGCCAGCACCCTGGACAGGCGCTATGGCTACACCTTC
CASTLDRRYGYTF
>-|-|TRBJ2-7|TRBV19
TGTGCCAGTAGTCAACAATGGGTCGTAGCCCGGGAGCAGTACTTC
CASSQQWVVAREQYF
>-|-|TRBJ2-3|TRBV29-1
TGCAGTCATCTCGGAGCTCAGGATACGCAGTATTTT
CSHLGAQDTQYF
>-|-|TRBJ2-1|TRBV7-2
TGTGCCAGCAGCTTGGACGGGGGATACAATGAGCAGTTCTTC
CASSLDGGYNEQFF
>-|TRBD1|TRBJ1-1|TRBV6-6
TGTGCCAGCAGTTACGACAGGGGGCCGGGCACTGAAGCTTTCTTT
CASSYDRGPGTEAFF
>-|TRBD1|TRBJ1-2|TRBV7-3
TGTGCCAGCAGCTTAATGACAGGGAGTAGTAACTATGGCTACACCTTC
CASSLMTGSSNYGYTF
>-|-|TRBJ2-2|TRBV7-9
TGTGCCAGCAGCTTACGTGGAGAAAACACCGGGGAGCTGTTTTTT
CASSLRGENTGELFF
>once|-|TRBJ1-6|TRBV19
TGTGCCAGTAGTATAGTTTCAGGTCGAAATTCACCCCTCCACTTT
CASSIVSGRNSPLHF
>-|-|TRBJ1-5|TRBV30
TGTGCCTCGGGGGGTTATAGCAATCAGCCCCAGCATTTT
CASGGYSNQPQHF
>-|-|TRBJ1-2|TRBV9
TGTGCCAGCAGCCCTTACTCTCAGGGTAGCTATGGCTACACCTTC
CASSPYSQGSYGYTF
>-|TRBD1|TRBJ2-6|TRBV10-3
TGTGCCATCACCTCTGGACAGGCGTCCTCTGGGGCCAACGTCCTGACTTTC
CAITSGQASSGANVLTF
>-|TRBD1|TRBJ1-5|TRBV19
TGTGCCAGTAGCGAGGGGGCCCCTCAGCCCCAGCATTTT
CASSEGAPQPQHF
>-|TRBD1|TRBJ2-2|TRBV5-5
TGTGCCAGCAGCTTATTTCAGGGGGCGGCCGGGGAGCTGTTTTTT
CASSLFQGAAGELFF